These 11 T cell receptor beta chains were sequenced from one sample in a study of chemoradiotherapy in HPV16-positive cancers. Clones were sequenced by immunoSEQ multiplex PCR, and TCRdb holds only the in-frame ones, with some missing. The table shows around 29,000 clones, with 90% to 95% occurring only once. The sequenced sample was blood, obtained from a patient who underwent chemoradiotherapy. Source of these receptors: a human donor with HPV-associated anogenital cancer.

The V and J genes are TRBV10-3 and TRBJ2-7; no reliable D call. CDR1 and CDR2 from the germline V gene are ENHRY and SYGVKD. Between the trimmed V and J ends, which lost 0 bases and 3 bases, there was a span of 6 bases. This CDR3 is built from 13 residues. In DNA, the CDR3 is TGTGCCATCAGTGAGTCGACCTACTACGAGCAGTACTTC. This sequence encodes CAISESTYYEQYF.

Written as DNA, the CDR3 is TGTGCCAGCAGCTCAATGACGGAATACAATGAGCAGTTCTTC. This codes for CASSSMTEYNEQFF. The chain carries TRBV7-8 and TRBJ2-1; unclear D gene. The ends were cut back, 4 bases at V and 4 bases at J, with 11 bases in the middle. Germline loops: CDR1 SGHVS, CDR2 FQNEAQ. The CDR3 runs 14 residues.

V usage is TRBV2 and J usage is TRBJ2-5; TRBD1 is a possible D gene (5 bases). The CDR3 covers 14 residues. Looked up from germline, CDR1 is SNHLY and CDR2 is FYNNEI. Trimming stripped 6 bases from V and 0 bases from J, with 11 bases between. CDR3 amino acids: CASRDPRDQETQYF. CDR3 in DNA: TGTGCCAGCAGAGACCCCAGGGACCAAGAGACCCAGTACTTC.

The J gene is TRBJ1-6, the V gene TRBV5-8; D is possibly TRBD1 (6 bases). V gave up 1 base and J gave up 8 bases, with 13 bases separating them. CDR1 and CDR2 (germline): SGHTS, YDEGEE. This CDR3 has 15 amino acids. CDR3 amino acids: CASSLSGANYSPLHF. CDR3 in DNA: TGTGCCAGCAGCTTGTCAGGGGCTAACTATTCACCCCTCCACTTT.

The CDR3 here is CASSLGAGREQYF. CDR3 DNA sequence: TGTGCCAGCAGCCTGGGGGCAGGGAGGGAGCAGTACTTC. The rearrangement uses TRBV7-6 and TRBJ2-7, with D possibly called TRBD1 or TRBD2 (6 bases each). Trimming removed 5 bases from V and 7 bases from J, with 15 bases in between. Germline V gene data show CDR1 as SGHVS and CDR2 as FNYEAQ. The CDR3 covers 13 residues.

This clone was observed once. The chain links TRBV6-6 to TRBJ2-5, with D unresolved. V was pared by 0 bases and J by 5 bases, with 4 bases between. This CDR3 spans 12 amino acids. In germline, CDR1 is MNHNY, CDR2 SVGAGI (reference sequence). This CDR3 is CASSYSMETQYF. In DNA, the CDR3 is TGTGCCAGCAGTTACTCTATGGAGACCCAGTACTTC.

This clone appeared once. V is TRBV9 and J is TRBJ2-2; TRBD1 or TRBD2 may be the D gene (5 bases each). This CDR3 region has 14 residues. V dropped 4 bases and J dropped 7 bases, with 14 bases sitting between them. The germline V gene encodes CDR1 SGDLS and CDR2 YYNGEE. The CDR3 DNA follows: TGTGCCAGCAGCAAATCCGGGGCCATCGGGGAGCTGTTTTTT. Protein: CASSKSGAIGELFF.

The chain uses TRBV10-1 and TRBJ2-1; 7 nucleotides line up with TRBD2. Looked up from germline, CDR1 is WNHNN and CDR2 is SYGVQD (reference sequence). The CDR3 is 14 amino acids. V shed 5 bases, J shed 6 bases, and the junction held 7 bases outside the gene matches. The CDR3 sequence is CASSSAGVPNEQFF. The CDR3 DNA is TGCGCCAGCAGTTCGGCGGGGGTTCCCAATGAGCAGTTCTTC.

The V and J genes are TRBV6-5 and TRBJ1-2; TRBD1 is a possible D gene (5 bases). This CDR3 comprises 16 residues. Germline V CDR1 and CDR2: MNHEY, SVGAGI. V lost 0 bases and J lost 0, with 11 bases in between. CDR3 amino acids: CASSYSGGKANYGYTF. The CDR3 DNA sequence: TGTGCCAGCAGTTACTCCGGGGGGAAAGCTAACTATGGCTACACCTTC.

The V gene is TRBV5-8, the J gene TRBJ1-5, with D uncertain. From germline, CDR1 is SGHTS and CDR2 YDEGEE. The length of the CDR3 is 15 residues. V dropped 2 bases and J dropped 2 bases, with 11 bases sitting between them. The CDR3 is CASSLPWRGNQPQHF. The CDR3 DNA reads TGTGCCAGCAGCTTACCGTGGAGAGGCAATCAGCCCCAGCATTTT.

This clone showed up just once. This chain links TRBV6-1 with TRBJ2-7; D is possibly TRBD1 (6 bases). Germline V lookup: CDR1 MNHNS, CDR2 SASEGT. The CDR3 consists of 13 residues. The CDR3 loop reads CVTDSFLTYEQYF. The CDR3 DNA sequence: TGTGTTACGGACAGTTTTTTAACCTACGAGCAGTACTTC.